This paragraph reports one T cell receptor beta chain. Its target is unknown. This sample was taken from a study of CD8 T cells in ankylosing spondylitis. Overall study findings and caveats: Clones linked with disease were CD8+ and fairly uncommon in the peripheral blood. Seemingly distinctive of ankylosing spondylitis blood was a TCR beta motif formed by eight highly homologous variants.

In germline, CDR1 is DFQATT, CDR2 SNEGSKA (reference sequence). CDR3 length equals 12 residues. The V end lost 3 bases, the J end lost 3 bases, and 6 bases lay between the germline ends. For TCR beta, libraries came from quantitative 5'-RACE with molecular barcodes. TCRdb reprocessed the 5' RACE reads via MiXCR and lists one record per CDR3 protein. The sample consists of 250,000 or so distinct CDR3 sequences, about a sixth of them appearing once. The sample was blood, either unsorted or a sorted T cell fraction (not recorded which). The clonotype originates from a male donor with ankylosing spondylitis or in good health (not recorded which). The gene calls are TRBV20-1 and TRBJ2-1; D gene ambiguous. CDR3 coding DNA: TGCAGTGCTAGGATGCTCTACAATGAGCAGTTCTTC. Encoded protein: CSARMLYNEQFF.